This T cell receptor beta chain emerged from a study of blood T cell repertoires in COVID-19. Study-level information: COVID-19 samples from acute and convalescent phases originated in the United States, Italy and Spain. From T cells, B-cell-depleted T cells, or PBMCs came the material, which was cDNA or gDNA.

Per the authors' pipeline: Scientists estimated how many nucleated cells there were by amplifying reference gene primers. This table comes from immunoSEQ multiplex PCR, and its TCRdb copy is limited to in-frame clones, with some not included. V and J calls and clone size are given by that table; D and trimming were obtained from the DNA. The top ten hold more than 4.5% of the sample, which has 120,000 or so clones, over 75% seen once. The V and J ends lost 9 bases and 2 bases, in that order; junction bases with no gene match: 6. The CDR3 length is 14 residues. CDR1 is SNHLY and CDR2 is FYNNEI in the germline V gene.

Sequencing was carried out using peripheral blood. The receptor was isolated from a woman between 65 and 79 years old with acute or convalescent COVID-19. The chain links TRBV2 to TRBJ2-5; 10 positions agree with TRBD1. The CDR3 is CASVWDRGQETQYF. The DNA of the CDR3 is TGTGCCAGTGTATGGGACAGGGGACAAGAGACCCAGTACTTC.